The present TCR beta chain was sequenced within a study of OX40 agonist ivuxolimab in advanced cancers. Data came from immunoSEQ multiplex PCR; TCRdb stores just in-frame clones and leaves some out. The table shows more than 50,000 clones, with less than 85% occurring only once. With 2 bases removed from V and 8 bases from J, the gap between germline ends came to 6 bases. The CDR3 consists of 10 residues. CDR1 is GTSNPN, CDR2 SVGIG, per germline (reference sequence). The chain carries TRBV30 and TRBJ1-2, with no clear D. Sequencing was performed on CD4+ or CD8+ T cells sorted from blood, taken in a trial of the OX40 agonist ivuxolimab. The origin of this receptor is an adult with an advanced solid tumor such as melanoma, head and neck, liver or kidney cancer. CDR3: CAWSQGGYTF. CDR3 in DNA: TGTGCCTGGAGTCAAGGGGGCTACACCTTC.